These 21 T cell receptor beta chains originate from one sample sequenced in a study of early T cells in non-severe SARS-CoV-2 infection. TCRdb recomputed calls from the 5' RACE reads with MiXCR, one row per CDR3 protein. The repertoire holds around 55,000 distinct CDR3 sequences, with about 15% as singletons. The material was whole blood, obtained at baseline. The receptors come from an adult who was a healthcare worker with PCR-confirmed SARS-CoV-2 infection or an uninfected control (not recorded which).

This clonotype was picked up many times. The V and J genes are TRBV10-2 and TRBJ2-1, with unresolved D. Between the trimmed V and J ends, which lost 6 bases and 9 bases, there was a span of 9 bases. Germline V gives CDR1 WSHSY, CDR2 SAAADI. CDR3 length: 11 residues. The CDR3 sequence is CASSARLEQFF. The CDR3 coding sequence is TGCGCCAGCAGCGCCAGGCTTGAGCAGTTCTTC.

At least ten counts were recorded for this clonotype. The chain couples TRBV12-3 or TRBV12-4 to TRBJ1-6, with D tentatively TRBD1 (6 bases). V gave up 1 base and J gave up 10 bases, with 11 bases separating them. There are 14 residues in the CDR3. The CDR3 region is CASSLDRVQSPLHF. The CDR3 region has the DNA TGTGCCAGCAGTTTAGACAGGGTGCAATCACCCCTCCACTTT.

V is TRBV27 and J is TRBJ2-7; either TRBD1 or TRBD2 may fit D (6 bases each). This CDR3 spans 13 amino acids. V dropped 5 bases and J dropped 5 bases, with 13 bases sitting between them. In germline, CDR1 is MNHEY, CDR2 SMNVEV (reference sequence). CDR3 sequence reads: CASSPGAGNEQYF. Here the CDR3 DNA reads TGTGCCAGCAGTCCAGGGGCGGGGAACGAGCAGTACTTC.

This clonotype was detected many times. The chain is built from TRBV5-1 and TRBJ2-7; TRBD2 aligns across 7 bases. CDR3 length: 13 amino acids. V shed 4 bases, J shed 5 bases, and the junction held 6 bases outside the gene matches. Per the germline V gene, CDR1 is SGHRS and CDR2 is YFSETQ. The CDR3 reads CASSPRTSDEQYF. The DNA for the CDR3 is TGCGCCAGCAGCCCTAGGACTAGTGACGAGCAGTACTTC.

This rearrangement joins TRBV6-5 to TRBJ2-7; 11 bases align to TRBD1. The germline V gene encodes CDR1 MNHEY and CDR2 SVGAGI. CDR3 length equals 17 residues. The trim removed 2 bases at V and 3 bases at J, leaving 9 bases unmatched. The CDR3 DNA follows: TGTGCCAGCAGTTACACCGAGCCCGGGACAGGGGGCTACGAGCAGTACTTC. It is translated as CASSYTEPGTGGYEQYF.

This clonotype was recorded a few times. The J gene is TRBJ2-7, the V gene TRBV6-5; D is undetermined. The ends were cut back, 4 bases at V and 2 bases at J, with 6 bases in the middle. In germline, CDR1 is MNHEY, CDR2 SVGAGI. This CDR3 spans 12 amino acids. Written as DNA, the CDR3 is TGTGCCAGCAGTTCCGACACCTACGAGCAGTACTTC. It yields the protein CASSSDTYEQYF.

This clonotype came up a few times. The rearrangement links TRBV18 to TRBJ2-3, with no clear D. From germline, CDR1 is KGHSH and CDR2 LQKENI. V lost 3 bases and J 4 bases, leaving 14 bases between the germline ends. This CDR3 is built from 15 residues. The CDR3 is CASSPLGMGADTQYF. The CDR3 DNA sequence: TGTGCCAGCTCACCCCTAGGTATGGGTGCAGATACGCAGTATTTT. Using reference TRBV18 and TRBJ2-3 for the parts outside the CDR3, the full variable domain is NAGVMQNPRHLVRRRGQEARLRCSPMKGHSHVYWYRQLPEEGLKFMVYLQKENIIDESGMPKERFSAEFPKEGPSILRIQQVVRGDSAAYFCASSPLGMGADTQYFGPGTRLTVL.

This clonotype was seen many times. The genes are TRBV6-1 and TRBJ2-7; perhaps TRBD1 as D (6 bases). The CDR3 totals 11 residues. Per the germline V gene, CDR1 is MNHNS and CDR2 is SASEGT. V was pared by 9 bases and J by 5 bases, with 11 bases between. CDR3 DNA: TGTGCCAGGAGAAACAGGGACGAGCAGTACTTC. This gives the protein CARRNRDEQYF.

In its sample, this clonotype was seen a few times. The CDR3 DNA reads as TGTGCCAGCAATGAGGGGCAACAGCCCCAGCATTTT. Translating it yields CASNEGQQPQHF. The rearrangement joins TRBV28 to TRBJ1-5, with a weak D call TRBD1 (5 bases). Germline CDR1 reads MDHEN; CDR2 reads SYDVKM. V gave up 7 bases and J gave up 7 bases, with 11 bases separating them. The CDR3 is 12 residues long.

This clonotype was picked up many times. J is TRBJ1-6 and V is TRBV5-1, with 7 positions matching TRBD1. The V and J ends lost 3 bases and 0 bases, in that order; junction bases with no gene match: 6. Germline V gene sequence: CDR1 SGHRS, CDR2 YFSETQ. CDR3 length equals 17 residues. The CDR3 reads CASSSRDSSSYNSPLHF. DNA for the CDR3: TGCGCCAGCAGCTCCCGGGACAGCAGCTCCTATAATTCACCCCTCCACTTT.

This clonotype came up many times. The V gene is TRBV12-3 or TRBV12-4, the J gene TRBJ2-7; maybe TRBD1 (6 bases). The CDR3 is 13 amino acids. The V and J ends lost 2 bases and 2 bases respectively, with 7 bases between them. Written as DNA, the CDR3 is TGTGCCAGCAGTTTAAACAGGGCCTACGAGCAGTACTTC. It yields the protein CASSLNRAYEQYF.

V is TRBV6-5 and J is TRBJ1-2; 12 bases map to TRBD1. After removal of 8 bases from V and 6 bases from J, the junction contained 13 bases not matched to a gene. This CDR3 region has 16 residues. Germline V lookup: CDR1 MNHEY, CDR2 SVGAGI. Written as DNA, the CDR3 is TGTGCCAGCGGCATGTCCGGGACAGGGGGCGGAGATGGCTACACCTTC. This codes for CASGMSGTGGGDGYTF.

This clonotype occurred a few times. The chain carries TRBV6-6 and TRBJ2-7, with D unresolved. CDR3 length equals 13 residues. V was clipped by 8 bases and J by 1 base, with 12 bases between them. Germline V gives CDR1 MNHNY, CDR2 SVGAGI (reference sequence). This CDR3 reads CASRKAQSYEQYF. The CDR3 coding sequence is TGTGCCAGCCGGAAAGCACAGTCCTACGAGCAGTACTTC.

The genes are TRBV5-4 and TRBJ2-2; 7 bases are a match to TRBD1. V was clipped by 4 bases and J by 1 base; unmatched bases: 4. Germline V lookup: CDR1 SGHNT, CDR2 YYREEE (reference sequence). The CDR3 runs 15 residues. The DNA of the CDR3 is TGTGCCAGCAGCCCGAGGGGGCTGAACACCGGGGAGCTGTTTTTT. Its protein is CASSPRGLNTGELFF.

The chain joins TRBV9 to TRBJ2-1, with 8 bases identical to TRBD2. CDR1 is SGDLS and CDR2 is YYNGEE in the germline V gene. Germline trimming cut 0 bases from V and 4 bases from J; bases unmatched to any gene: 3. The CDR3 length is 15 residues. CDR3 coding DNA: TGTGCCAGCAGCGTAGGAGCGGGGGTTTACAATGAGCAGTTCTTC. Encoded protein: CASSVGAGVYNEQFF.

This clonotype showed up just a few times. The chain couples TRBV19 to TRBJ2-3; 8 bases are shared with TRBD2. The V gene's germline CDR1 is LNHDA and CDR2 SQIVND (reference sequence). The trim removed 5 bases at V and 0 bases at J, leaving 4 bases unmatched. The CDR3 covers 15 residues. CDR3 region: CASSGRTSSTDTQYF. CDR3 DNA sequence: TGTGCCAGTAGTGGACGGACTAGCAGCACAGATACGCAGTATTTT.

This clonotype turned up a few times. CDR3 loop: CASMPGVFSYEQYF. The CDR3, as DNA: TGTGCCAGCATGCCAGGGGTCTTCTCCTACGAGCAGTACTTC. This rearrangement joins TRBV12-3 or TRBV12-4 to TRBJ2-7; D perhaps matches TRBD1 (6 bases). This CDR3 is 14 amino acids long. V was trimmed by 7 bases and J by 0 bases, leaving 13 bases between them.

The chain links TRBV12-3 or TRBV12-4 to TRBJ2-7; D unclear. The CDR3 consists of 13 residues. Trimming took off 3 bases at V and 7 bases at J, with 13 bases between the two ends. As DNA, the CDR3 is TGTGCCAGCAGTTTCTTGTCCTGGAAGGAGCAGTACTTC. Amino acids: CASSFLSWKEQYF.

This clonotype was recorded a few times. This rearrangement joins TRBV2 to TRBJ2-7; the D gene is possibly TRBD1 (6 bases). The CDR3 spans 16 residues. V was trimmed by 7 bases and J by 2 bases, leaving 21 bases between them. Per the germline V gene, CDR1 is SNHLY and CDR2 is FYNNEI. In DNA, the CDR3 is TGTGCCAGCACTGGGCTAGGACAGAAAAATGCCTACGAGCAGTACTTC. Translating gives CASTGLGQKNAYEQYF.

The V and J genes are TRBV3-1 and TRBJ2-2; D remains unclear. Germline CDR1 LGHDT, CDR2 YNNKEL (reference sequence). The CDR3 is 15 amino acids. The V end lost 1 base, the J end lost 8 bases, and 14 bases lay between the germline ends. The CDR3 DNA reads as TGTGCCAGCAGCCAAGTTATGGCGGCTCTTGGGGAGCTGTTTTTT. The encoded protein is CASSQVMAALGELFF. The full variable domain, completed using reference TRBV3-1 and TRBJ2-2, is DTAVSQTPKYLVTQMGNDKSIKCEQNLGHDTMYWYKQDSKKFLKIMFSYNNKELIINETVPNRFSPKSPDKAHLNLHINSLELGDSAVYFCASSQVMAALGELFFGEGSRLTVL.

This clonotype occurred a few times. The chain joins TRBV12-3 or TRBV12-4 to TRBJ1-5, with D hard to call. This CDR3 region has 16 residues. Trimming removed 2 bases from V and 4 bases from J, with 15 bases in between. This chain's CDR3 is CASSLSTVGGNQPQHF. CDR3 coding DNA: TGTGCCAGCAGTTTAAGTACCGTGGGAGGGAATCAGCCCCAGCATTTT.